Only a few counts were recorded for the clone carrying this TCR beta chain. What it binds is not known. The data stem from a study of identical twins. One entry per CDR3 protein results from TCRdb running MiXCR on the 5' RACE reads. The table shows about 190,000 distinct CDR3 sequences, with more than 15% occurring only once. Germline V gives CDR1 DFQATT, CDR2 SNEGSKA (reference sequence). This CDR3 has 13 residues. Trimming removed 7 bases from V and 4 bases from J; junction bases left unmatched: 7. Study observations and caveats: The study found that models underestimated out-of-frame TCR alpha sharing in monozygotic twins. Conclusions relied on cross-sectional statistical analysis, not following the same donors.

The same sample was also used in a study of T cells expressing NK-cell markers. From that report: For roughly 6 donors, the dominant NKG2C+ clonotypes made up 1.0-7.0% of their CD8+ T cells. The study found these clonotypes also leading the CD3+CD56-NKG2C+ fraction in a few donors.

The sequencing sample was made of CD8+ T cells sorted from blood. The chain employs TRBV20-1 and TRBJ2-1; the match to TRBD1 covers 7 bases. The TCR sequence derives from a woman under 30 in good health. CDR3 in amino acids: CSVDRDEYNEQFF. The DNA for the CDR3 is TGCAGTGTTGACAGGGATGAATACAATGAGCAGTTCTTC.